This note documents a single T cell receptor beta chain sequence. Its target is not known. The record originates from a study of OX40 agonist ivuxolimab in advanced cancers. Study as a whole: Three dose-escalation patients had partial responses: one with hepatocellular carcinoma and two with cutaneous melanoma.

The assay was immunoSEQ multiplex PCR, and TCRdb's table has in-frame clones only and misses some. Of 80,000 to 100,000 clones listed, about 90% are singletons. CDR3 length: 15 residues. The V end lost 3 bases, the J end lost 0 bases, and 6 bases lay between the germline ends. Per germline, CDR1 SNHLY and CDR2 FYNNEI. Study-level findings and limits: Both CD4+ and CD8+ T cell populations in blood had undergone clonal expansion by week 6 at 0.1 to 3.0 mg/kg.

V and J are TRBV2 and TRBJ1-6; D remains unclear. The sequenced sample was CD4+ or CD8+ T cells sorted from blood, obtained in a trial of the OX40 agonist ivuxolimab. This receptor was obtained from an adult with an advanced solid tumor such as melanoma, head and neck, liver or kidney cancer. The CDR3: CASSEEFSYNSPLHF. The CDR3 DNA reads TGTGCCAGCAGTGAGGAGTTCTCCTATAATTCACCCCTCCACTTT.